These T cell receptor beta chains were read from a single sample in a study of blood T cell repertoires in COVID-19. Here immunoSEQ multiplex PCR was the method, and the copy in TCRdb shows in-frame clones only, minus some. Here the sample spans roughly 380,000 clones, around 89% being singletons. The sequencing sample was made of peripheral blood. Receptors originate from a woman aged 40 to 50 with COVID-19, enrolled during active disease. CDR3s include the opening cysteine and the closing phenylalanine or tryptophan. Each record gives: J gene, D gene, clone size, V gene, CDR3 DNA, CDR3 protein. The D gene is left open where the match is weak. The listing skips clone size in some rows; elsewhere it reads once, few, many or a size class.

TRBJ1-4 NA NA TRBV29-1 TGCAGCGTGGCCCTGGAGGGGCTTGGGGAAAAACTGTTTTTT CSVALEGLGEKLFF
TRBJ2-3 NA NA TRBV10-3 TGTGCCATCAGTGAGTCCATTCTACAGGGTTCGTCCACAGATACGCAGTATTTT CAISESILQGSSTDTQYF
TRBJ1-6 NA NA TRBV2 TGTGCCAGCAGTGTCGGGAGAGGGAATAATTCACCCCTCCACTTT CASSVGRGNNSPLHF
TRBJ1-1 TRBD1 NA TRBV7-2 TGTGCCAGCAGCTTGGGACAGCATTATACGGATTTCTTT CASSLGQHYTDFF
TRBJ1-1 NA NA TRBV5-4 TGTGCCAGCAGCTTGGATTCGCAGGGATCCACTGAAGCTTTCTTT CASSLDSQGSTEAFF
TRBJ1-4 TRBD1 NA TRBV9 TGTGCCAGCAGCGAGAGGACAGGGGGCGCGGAAAAACTGTTTTTT CASSERTGGAEKLFF
TRBJ1-3 NA NA TRBV7-2 TGTGCCAGCAGCTTACGGGGAGCTGGAAACACCATATATTTT CASSLRGAGNTIYF
TRBJ1-5 TRBD1 NA TRBV4-3 TGCGCCAGCAGCCAAACCACTGGGACAGCGGCTCTTCAGCATTTT CASSQTTGTAALQHF
TRBJ1-6 NA NA TRBV7-3 TGTGCCAGCAGCTTAATTGGGCAGAATAATTCACCCCTCCACTTT CASSLIGQNNSPLHF
TRBJ2-3 TRBD2 NA TRBV6-1 TGTGCCAGCAGTGAACTAGCGGGGCTAACAGATACGCAGTATTTT CASSELAGLTDTQYF
TRBJ1-5 NA few TRBV6-1 TGTGCCAGCAGTGAAGCCGGGGAGGGCAATCAGCCCCAGCATTTT CASSEAGEGNQPQHF
TRBJ1-1 NA NA TRBV9 TGTGCCAGCAACAGATTGGCAGGGGTCGCTGAAGCTTTCTTT CASNRLAGVAEAFF
TRBJ1-5 NA few TRBV25-1 TGTGCCAGCGGGGGCAGGGGAGGCAATCAGCCCCAGCATTTT CASGGRGGNQPQHF
TRBJ1-5 NA NA TRBV30 TGTGCCTGGGGGGGAGGCAGCGATCAGCCCCAGCATTTT CAWGGGSDQPQHF
TRBJ2-7 NA NA TRBV6-2/TRBV6-3 TGTGCCAGCAGTTACGCACAGGCGAGCTCCTACGAGCAGTACTTC CASSYAQASSYEQYF
TRBJ2-1 TRBD1 few TRBV7-2 TGTGCCAGCAGCCGGGACAGCTACAATGAGCAGTTCTTC CASSRDSYNEQFF
TRBJ1-6 NA NA TRBV4-3 TGCGCCAGCAGCCAGGGAGGGACGGGCGGACGATCACCCCTCCACTTT CASSQGGTGGRSPLHF
TRBJ1-5 NA NA TRBV7-2 TGTGCCAGCAGCCGGGGTGCAGATTTCAATCAGCCCCAGCATTTT CASSRGADFNQPQHF
TRBJ2-2 NA NA TRBV5-4 TGTGCCAGCAGCACCCGGGTCTCGACTAGTGCCGGGGAGCTGTTTTTT CASSTRVSTSAGELFF
TRBJ1-5 TRBD1 NA TRBV7-9 TGTGCCAGCAGCCAGGACAGGGACAATCAGCCCCAGCATTTT CASSQDRDNQPQHF
TRBJ1-5 TRBD1 NA TRBV19 TGTGCCAGTAGTACGACAGGGATCAATCAGCCCCAGCATTTT CASSTTGINQPQHF
TRBJ1-1 NA NA TRBV5-8 TGTGCCAGCAGCCCGGGAGGGGGGGCGTCAGCTGAAGCTTTCTTT CASSPGGGASAEAFF
TRBJ1-5 TRBD1 once TRBV6-2/TRBV6-3 TGTGCCAGCAGCACGGACAGGGGTGTCAATCAGCCCCAGCATTTT CASSTDRGVNQPQHF
TRBJ1-2 NA NA TRBV7-6 TGTGCCAGCAGCTTACTGGGGCAGAGCCTCTATGGCTACACCTTC CASSLLGQSLYGYTF
TRBJ1-5 NA NA TRBV6-2/TRBV6-3 TGTGCCAGCAGTGAGCATCAGGGAGGGGGCAATCAGCCCCAGCATTTT CASSEHQGGGNQPQHF
TRBJ2-2 TRBD2 NA TRBV5-6 TGTGCCAGCGGATTAGCGGGGTTGAACACCGGGGAGCTGTTTTTT CASGLAGLNTGELFF
TRBJ1-1 TRBD1 once TRBV13 TGTGCCAGCTTTTACGGACAGGGGGCGAATACTGAAGCTTTCTTT CASFYGQGANTEAFF
TRBJ1-1 NA NA TRBV5-1 TGCGCCAGCAGCTTGGAACAGATGGTGACTGAAGCTTTCTTT CASSLEQMVTEAFF
TRBJ1-2 TRBD1 NA TRBV18 TGTGCCAGCTCACTTGGGACAGGGGAGTATGGCTACACCTTC CASSLGTGEYGYTF
TRBJ2-5 NA NA TRBV9 TGTGCCAGCAGCCCCGTGATTAGTCCGGAGACCCAGTACTTC CASSPVISPETQYF
TRBJ1-2 NA NA TRBV30 TGTGCCTGGAGTCAGTTACAGGGTATTCGGGGCTACACCTTC CAWSQLQGIRGYTF
TRBJ1-3 NA NA TRBV7-2 TGTGCCAGCAGCGGGGGGTTCAGCTCTGGAAACACCATATATTTT CASSGGFSSGNTIYF
TRBJ2-5 TRBD2 NA TRBV3-1/TRBV3-2 TGTGCCAGCAGCCAAGGGACTAGCGGGAGTGAGACCCAGTACTTC CASSQGTSGSETQYF
TRBJ2-5 TRBD2 NA TRBV10-3 TGTGCCATCAGTGCCGGGACTATTAAGGAGACCCAGTACTTC CAISAGTIKETQYF
TRBJ1-4 NA few TRBV15 TGTGCCACCAGCAGACCCACTTTGGTTAATGAAAAACTGTTTTTT CATSRPTLVNEKLFF
TRBJ1-5 NA NA TRBV5-1 TGCGCCAGCAGCCCCGGGACATCTAGCAATCAGCCCCAGCATTTT CASSPGTSSNQPQHF
TRBJ1-2 NA NA TRBV19 TGTGCCAGTAGTATAGAAGGGGGGGCCCCCTATGGCTACACCTTC CASSIEGGAPYGYTF
TRBJ1-1 NA NA TRBV28 TGTGCCAGCAGCCAAACAGGGTATGAAGCTTTCTTT CASSQTGYEAFF
TRBJ1-2 TRBD1 few TRBV9 TGTGCCAGCAGCGTCAGACAGGGGAACCTCTATGGCTACACCTTC CASSVRQGNLYGYTF
TRBJ2-2 NA few TRBV29-1 TGCAGCGTTGGCCGGGACACAAACCCCGGGGAGCTGTTTTTT CSVGRDTNPGELFF
TRBJ1-4 TRBD1 NA TRBV30 TGTGCCTGGAGTAAGGGGACAGGGGGCCCCGCTAATGAAAAACTGTTTTTT CAWSKGTGGPANEKLFF
TRBJ1-1 NA NA TRBV19 TGTGCCAGTAGTATCCGGGGGTCTAACACTGAAGCTTTCTTT CASSIRGSNTEAFF
TRBJ1-5 TRBD1 NA TRBV30 TGTGCCTGGAGTGTAACAGGGGCGATCAATCAGCCCCAGCATTTT CAWSVTGAINQPQHF
TRBJ1-4 TRBD1 NA TRBV15 TGTGCCACCAGCACAGGACAGGGAGGAGGGGAAAAACTGTTTTTT CATSTGQGGGEKLFF
TRBJ2-5 TRBD2 NA TRBV11-2 TGTGCCAGCAGCTTAGTAGCGGGAGGGCAAGAGACCCAGTACTTC CASSLVAGGQETQYF
TRBJ2-1 TRBD2 once TRBV2 TGTGCCAGCAGGCCCCAGCGGGGCTCCTACAATGAGCAGTTCTTC CASRPQRGSYNEQFF
TRBJ1-3 TRBD1 NA TRBV4-3 TGCGCCAGCAGCCAAGATTGGCAGGGGGTCGCTGGAAACACCATATATTTT CASSQDWQGVAGNTIYF
TRBJ1-2 NA NA TRBV5-1 TGCGCCAGCAGCTCGGCTTCCGGAGGGTTTAACTATGGCTACACCTTC CASSSASGGFNYGYTF
TRBJ1-2 NA NA TRBV10-3 TGTGCCATCAGTGAGTTTACTCTCGGGAATGGCTACACCTTC CAISEFTLGNGYTF
TRBJ1-1 NA once TRBV6-2/TRBV6-3 TGTGCCAGCAGATACCGAAACAGGTCTCCTGGGACTGAAGCTTTCTTT CASRYRNRSPGTEAFF
TRBJ1-1 NA NA TRBV6-5 TGTGCCAGCAGTTACTCAGGGGTTGAAGCTTTCTTT CASSYSGVEAFF
TRBJ1-5 TRBD1 few TRBV6-6 TGTGCCAGCAGTCGACAGGGGGCAGATAGCAATCAGCCCCAGCATTTT CASSRQGADSNQPQHF